The entry that follows covers one TCR beta chain sequence. The sample originates from a study of shared clonotypes between healthy human individuals. Profiling relied on immunoSEQ multiplex PCR, and the TCRdb table lists in-frame clones only, not all of them. The sample consists of 1.5 million to 2.5 million clones, approximately 95% of them appearing once. The CDR3 is 17 amino acids. Per germline, CDR1 MGHRA and CDR2 YSYEKL. J lost 5 bases, V lost 4 bases, and 14 bases had no gene match. CD8 cells classed as naive were CD45RO-negative and positively selected for CCR7, excluding terminally differentiated effector memory CD45RA+ cells.

This chain joins TRBV4-1 and TRBJ2-7; TRBD1 aligns across 10 bases. Input material: naive CD8+ T cells sorted from blood. This sequence was found in a young man in good health. The CDR3 coding sequence is TGCGCCAGCAGCCCGCTCGCCGGGACAGGGGCCTACCACGAGCAGTACTTC. Its translation is CASSPLAGTGAYHEQYF.